This T cell receptor beta chain was profiled in a study of shared clonotypes between healthy human individuals (dated by TCRdb to about 2020). Background on the whole study: Two women and a few men aged 18 to 49 years were included in the cohort. To estimate repertoire size and how much clonotypes are shared between individuals, the study performed deep sequencing of blood TCR repertoires from a handful of healthy adults. Different laboratories and diverse techniques were used to prepare libraries and sequence TCR repertoires, to increase sequencing depth and limit assay-specific biases. Each donor's leukapheresis produced roughly between roughly 0.85 and 9 billion PBMCs. What the study reported, not specific to this receptor: Only blood was sampled, and tissue TCR repertoires likely differ from those in blood. The genetic and exposure-history diversity represented was limited by the small number of donors. Pairwise subsampling indicated that sequencing depth was expected to affect the degree of clonotype sharing among donors.

Per the germline V gene (reference sequence), GTSNPN is the CDR1 and SVGIG is the CDR2. CDR3 length: 13 amino acids, cysteine to phenylalanine. The sequence is cut down to CDR3 DNA, 39 bases in frame from base 1. Trimmed from V: 2 bases; trimmed from J: 4 bases; junction bases lacking a gene match: 1. This clone occurred many times. Its antigen is not yet known. No qualities accompany the bases; no much larger clone lies one base away. Other nucleotide sequences from this sample produce the same CDR3. Donors were healthy HIV-negative adults with no recently reported acute infections or vaccinations. Every donor was a Caucasian adult residing in Nashville, Tennessee, USA. For unsorted samples, tens of millions of PBMCs were counted, and genomic DNA was extracted using the QIAamp DNA Blood Mini kit. Blood was collected by leukapheresis, and PBMCs were isolated by Ficoll-Histopaque density gradient centrifugation and then cryopreserved in liquid nitrogen vapor phase.

Using the deep immunoSEQ assay, multiplex PCR amplified TCR CDR3 regions from genomic DNA. For each cell subset, the extracted genomic DNA was distributed evenly across all wells of several immunoSEQ 96-well plates, and each plate served as one replicate. For unsorted PBMC, each replicate PCR was loaded with approximately 320 ng genomic DNA, equivalent to tens of thousands of T cell genomes. Ten immunoSEQ deep assay plates were used to sequence unsorted PBMC genomic DNA. The purified libraries were quantified using a Qubit 3.0 fluorometer, sized with a Bioanalyzer 2100, and then quantified again using the KAPA Library Quantification kit. Every immunoSEQ 96-well plate was sequenced on a separate single-read 150-cycle Illumina NextSeq 550 flow cell. The original pipeline was this. Because the immunoSEQ output held only junctional sequences and lacked quality scores, the filtering could not match the filtering applied to full-length reads. To assign V/J genes and CDR3, sequences were annotated using PyIR, a Python wrapper for IgBLAST v1.9, with IMGT germline references. Any read was removed if the V/J assignment was weak (E-value above 1e-6), the CDR3 was missing, or the read contained stop codons, out-of-frame junctions, or ambiguous translated residues. V3J clonotypes were defined as sequences sharing an identical inferred V gene, J gene, and CDR3 amino acid sequence. The percentage overlap between two repertoires was calculated by dividing the number of shared unique clonotypes by the size of the smaller repertoire. Richness of each repertoire was evaluated using RTK rarefaction, the Chao1 estimator, and Recon v2.1 estimates of unobserved clonotypes. This immuneACCESS table, as held by TCRdb, lists in-frame sequences with V and J called but not all clones. Of the missing ones, under half trace to an unresolved V gene in checked studies; the others have no known cause. V and J calls and clone size are those listed in that table; D and trimming were worked out from the DNA. This sample gives fewer than 600,000 clones in total; 77% of them show up just once. The ten largest clones take up 12% of the sample.

This receptor was taken from a woman aged 35 to 49 in good health. Some clones in this sample may be carry-over from other donors' samples. Sample: PBMCs. The chain joins TRBV30 to TRBJ2-5; TRBD2 matches 10 bases in the middle. The nucleotides are TGTGCCTGGAGTCGACTAGCGGGAGAGACCCAGTACTTC. It is translated as CAWSRLAGETQYF.